This is a list of T cell receptor beta chains from one sample in a study of shared clonotypes between healthy human individuals. Clones were read by immunoSEQ multiplex PCR, and TCRdb kept only the in-frame ones, dropping some. This table has 400,000 to 500,000 clones, roughly 85% appearing once. Material for sequencing was PBMCs. The origin of the receptors is a woman between 40 and 55 years old in good health. Some clones in this sample may be carry-over from other donors' samples. CDR3s include the opening cysteine and the closing phenylalanine or tryptophan. Fields, in order: CDR3 length, D gene, clone size, V gene, J gene, CDR3 protein, CDR3 DNA. D genes are given only for firm matches. Expanded clones get a size class; other rows say once, few or many, or leave the size out.

length: 14; D: TRBD1; size: few; V: TRBV5-1; J: TRBJ2-7; CDR3: CASSPGQGAYEQYF; DNA: TGCGCCAGCAGCCCGGGACAGGGGGCCTACGAGCAGTACTTC
length: 16; D: .; size: .; V: TRBV30; J: TRBJ1-5; CDR3: CAWSTTRVRGNQPQHF; DNA: TGTGCCTGGAGTACTACAAGGGTCCGGGGCAATCAGCCCCAGCATTTT
length: 14; D: .; size: .; V: TRBV7-2; J: TRBJ2-2; CDR3: CASSSYQTAGELFF; DNA: TGTGCCAGCAGCTCTTATCAAACAGCCGGGGAGCTGTTTTTT
length: 11; D: .; size: .; V: TRBV6-5; J: TRBJ2-1; CDR3: CASSGPAELFF; DNA: TGTGCCAGCAGCGGTCCCGCCGAGCTGTTCTTC
length: 12; D: .; size: .; V: TRBV5-1; J: TRBJ2-1; CDR3: CASSVTLDEQFF; DNA: TGCGCCAGCAGCGTCACTTTAGATGAGCAGTTCTTC
length: 16; D: .; size: .; V: TRBV5-4; J: TRBJ2-1; CDR3: CASAPTGPSSYNEQFF; DNA: TGTGCCAGCGCCCCGACAGGCCCTAGCTCCTACAATGAGCAGTTCTTC
length: 15; D: TRBD1; size: .; V: TRBV5-6; J: TRBJ2-1; CDR3: CASSLPWTGHNEQFF; DNA: TGTGCCAGCAGCTTGCCCTGGACAGGCCACAATGAGCAGTTCTTC
length: 12; D: .; size: .; V: TRBV6-1; J: TRBJ2-7; CDR3: CASSVELREQYF; DNA: TGTGCCAGCAGTGTAGAGCTGAGGGAGCAGTACTTC
length: 14; D: .; size: .; V: TRBV6-6; J: TRBJ1-3; CDR3: CASSRRTSGNTIYF; DNA: TGTGCCAGCAGCCGCCGGACATCTGGAAACACCATATATTTT
length: 16; D: .; size: once; V: TRBV11-2; J: TRBJ2-1; CDR3: CASSPEGGAYSNEQFF; DNA: TGTGCCAGCAGCCCTGAGGGGGGAGCATATTCCAATGAGCAGTTCTTC
length: 12; D: .; size: .; V: TRBV25-1; J: TRBJ2-3; CDR3: CASSESGYTQYF; DNA: TGTGCCAGCAGTGAATCCGGGTATACGCAGTATTTT
length: 15; D: .; size: few; V: TRBV29-1; J: TRBJ2-1; CDR3: CSVEAGNRASNEQFF; DNA: TGCAGCGTTGAGGCCGGAAACAGGGCTTCGAATGAGCAGTTCTTC
length: 12; D: .; size: .; V: TRBV5-4; J: TRBJ2-2; CDR3: CASSFPGSELFF; DNA: TGTGCCAGCAGCTTCCCAGGGAGTGAGCTGTTTTTT
length: 14; D: TRBD1; size: .; V: TRBV19; J: TRBJ1-1; CDR3: CASSIRGGDAEAFF; DNA: TGTGCCAGTAGTATCAGGGGGGGCGACGCTGAAGCTTTCTTT
length: 12; D: .; size: few; V: TRBV19; J: TRBJ2-7; CDR3: CASSSRASEQYF; DNA: TGTGCCAGTAGTTCCCGGGCCTCCGAGCAGTACTTC
length: 13; D: .; size: many; V: TRBV5-1; J: TRBJ1-4; CDR3: CASSREVAEKLFF; DNA: TGCGCCAGCAGCAGGGAAGTTGCTGAAAAACTGTTTTTT
length: 16; D: TRBD2; size: .; V: TRBV28; J: TRBJ2-7; CDR3: CASSPTSGRNLYEQYF; DNA: TGTGCCAGCAGCCCTACTAGCGGGAGGAATCTCTACGAGCAGTACTTC
length: 14; D: TRBD1; size: .; V: TRBV6-1; J: TRBJ1-4; CDR3: CASSVGTDNEKLFF; DNA: TGTGCCAGCAGTGTTGGGACAGATAATGAAAAACTGTTTTTT
length: 15; D: .; size: .; V: TRBV11-2; J: TRBJ2-2; CDR3: CASTPMGANTGELFF; DNA: TGTGCCAGCACCCCGATGGGAGCGAACACCGGGGAGCTGTTTTTT
length: 13; D: .; size: .; V: TRBV12-5; J: TRBJ2-1; CDR3: CASGLGLPNEQFF; DNA: TGTGCTAGTGGTTTGGGGCTTCCTAATGAGCAGTTCTTC
length: 14; D: TRBD1; size: .; V: TRBV18; J: TRBJ1-2; CDR3: CASSPGQGNYGYTF; DNA: TGTGCCAGCTCACCGGGACAGGGTAACTATGGCTACACCTTC
length: 13; D: .; size: .; V: TRBV5-1; J: TRBJ1-1; CDR3: CASSLAGRTEAFF; DNA: TGCGCCAGCAGCTTGGCAGGCCGGACTGAAGCTTTCTTT
length: 13; D: .; size: .; V: TRBV5-1; J: TRBJ2-2; CDR3: CASSLERTGELFF; DNA: TGCGCCAGCAGCTTGGAAAGGACCGGGGAGCTGTTTTTT
length: 13; D: .; size: .; V: TRBV28; J: TRBJ2-2; CDR3: CASHQLATGELFF; DNA: TGTGCCAGCCACCAGCTAGCTACCGGGGAGCTGTTTTTT
length: 15; D: TRBD1; size: .; V: TRBV4-2; J: TRBJ2-5; CDR3: CASSQGGQGQETQYF; DNA: TGTGCCAGCAGCCAAGGAGGACAGGGCCAAGAGACCCAGTACTTC
length: 16; D: .; size: .; V: TRBV5-8; J: TRBJ2-1; CDR3: CASSPAGRFSYNEQFF; DNA: TGTGCCAGCAGCCCCGCCGGGAGATTCTCCTACAATGAGCAGTTCTTC
length: 17; D: .; size: .; V: TRBV7-9; J: TRBJ2-2; CDR3: CASSLGYGGTNTGELFF; DNA: TGTGCCAGCAGCTTAGGGTATGGTGGGACGAACACCGGGGAGCTGTTTTTT
length: 13; D: .; size: .; V: TRBV2; J: TRBJ1-5; CDR3: CASGYRVNQPQHF; DNA: TGTGCCAGCGGGTACAGAGTCAATCAGCCCCAGCATTTT
length: 13; D: .; size: once; V: TRBV28; J: TRBJ2-5; CDR3: CASSLTSQETQYF; DNA: TGTGCCAGCAGTTTGACGAGTCAAGAGACCCAGTACTTC
length: 13; D: .; size: .; V: TRBV25-1; J: TRBJ2-6; CDR3: CASSDAGANVLTF; DNA: TGTGCCAGCAGTGATGCTGGGGCCAACGTCCTGACTTTC
length: 16; D: TRBD1; size: .; V: TRBV7-8; J: TRBJ1-2; CDR3: CASSRLRDRSSYGYTF; DNA: TGTGCCAGCAGCCGACTCCGGGACAGGAGTAGCTATGGCTACACCTTC
length: 15; D: TRBD2; size: .; V: TRBV5-4; J: TRBJ2-1; CDR3: CASSTGLAGTDEQFF; DNA: TGTGCCAGCAGCACCGGACTAGCGGGTACCGATGAGCAGTTCTTC
length: 14; D: .; size: .; V: TRBV5-1; J: TRBJ1-1; CDR3: CASSLVGPNTEAFF; DNA: TGCGCCAGCAGCCTGGTTGGACCCAACACTGAAGCTTTCTTT
length: 15; D: .; size: .; V: TRBV7-2; J: TRBJ2-7; CDR3: CASSIRAGSSYEQYF; DNA: TGTGCCAGCAGCATCCGAGCGGGTAGCTCCTACGAGCAGTACTTC
length: 14; D: TRBD1; size: once; V: TRBV2; J: TRBJ1-2; CDR3: CASSDHDRALGYTF; DNA: TGTGCCAGCAGTGATCACGACAGGGCACTCGGCTACACCTTC
length: 14; D: .; size: .; V: TRBV15; J: TRBJ2-2; CDR3: CATSLRLSAGELFF; DNA: TGTGCCACCAGCTTACGACTGTCCGCCGGGGAGCTGTTTTTT
length: 15; D: .; size: .; V: TRBV28; J: TRBJ2-3; CDR3: CASSAPSLHGDTQYF; DNA: TGTGCCAGCAGTGCGCCGAGCTTGCACGGAGATACGCAGTATTTT
length: 19; D: TRBD2; size: .; V: TRBV19; J: TRBJ2-1; CDR3: CASSGGGRARTGSYNEQFF; DNA: TGTGCCAGTAGTGGGGGCGGGAGGGCCCGTACGGGGTCCTACAATGAGCAGTTCTTC
length: 15; D: .; size: .; V: TRBV11-3; J: TRBJ2-5; CDR3: CASSLRKGGQETQYF; DNA: TGTGCCAGCAGCCTAAGGAAGGGGGGCCAAGAGACCCAGTACTTC
length: 12; D: .; size: .; V: TRBV30; J: TRBJ2-7; CDR3: CAWRRPGGPAYF; DNA: TGTGCCTGGAGGCGGCCAGGGGGGCCGGCGTACTTC
length: 13; D: .; size: .; V: TRBV6-1; J: TRBJ2-5; CDR3: CASSEYGQETQYF; DNA: TGTGCCAGCAGTGAATACGGTCAAGAGACCCAGTACTTC
length: 11; D: .; size: .; V: TRBV7-9; J: TRBJ1-1; CDR3: CASSSNTEAFF; DNA: TGTGCCAGCAGCTCGAACACTGAAGCTTTCTTT
length: 13; D: .; size: .; V: TRBV5-1; J: TRBJ2-7; CDR3: CASSLGAPYEQYF; DNA: TGCGCCAGCAGCTTAGGGGCCCCCTACGAGCAGTACTTC
length: 13; D: TRBD1; size: .; V: TRBV30; J: TRBJ2-2; CDR3: CAWRQGEYGELFF; DNA: TGTGCCTGGAGACAGGGGGAATACGGGGAGCTGTTTTTT